This TCR beta chain comes out of a study of blood T cell repertoires in COVID-19. The protocol was immunoSEQ multiplex PCR, while the TCRdb copy is restricted to in-frame clones and leaves out a portion. The sample shows some 250,000 clones, 85% to 90% of them seen only once. The CDR3 loop spans 14 amino acids. Deletions cut 3 bases from V and 5 bases from J, with 13 bases between. Germline CDR1 GTSNPN, CDR2 SVGIG (reference sequence). The chain is built from TRBV30 and TRBJ1-4; D perhaps matches TRBD1 (6 bases). The specimen sequenced was peripheral blood. This TCR came from an older woman with COVID-19, enrolled during active disease. CDR3 sequence (DNA): TGTGCCTGGAGCATAGGGGGACGCAATGAAAAACTGTTTTTT. Residues: CAWSIGGRNEKLFF.